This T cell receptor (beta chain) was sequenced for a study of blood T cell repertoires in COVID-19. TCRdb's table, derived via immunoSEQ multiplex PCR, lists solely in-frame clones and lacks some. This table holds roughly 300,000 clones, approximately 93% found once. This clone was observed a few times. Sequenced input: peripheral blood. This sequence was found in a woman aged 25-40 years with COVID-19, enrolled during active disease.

CDR3 sequence reads: CATSRPGQGAHMNTEAFF. As DNA, the CDR3 is TGTGCCACCAGCAGACCGGGACAGGGGGCCCACATGAACACTGAAGCTTTCTTT. The rearrangement joins TRBV15 to TRBJ1-1, with 12 bases matching TRBD1. V shed 2 bases and J 0 bases; nucleotides not matched to a gene: 7. The germline gives CDR1 LNHNV, CDR2 YYDKDF (reference sequence). The CDR3 has 18 residues.